The rows below give T cell receptor beta chains drawn from one sample of a study of Tregs in tolerant kidney transplant recipients. The method was immunoSEQ multiplex PCR; TCRdb's version includes in-frame clones alone and lacks a portion of them. The table lists fewer than 95,000 clones, 90% to 95% of them singletons. Source: CD4+ T cells from blood (PBMCs), taken 12 months after the transplant. The receptors stem from a human patient who received a combined kidney and bone marrow transplant. Some T cells may have come from the graft donor. The CDR3 runs from the conserved cysteine through the conserved F or W. The D gene is left open where the match is weak. The size entry is marked missing in some rows and otherwise reads once, few, many or a size class.

V gene	D gene	CDR3 length	clone size	J gene	CDR3 DNA	CDR3 protein
TRBV14	NA	13	NA	TRBJ1-3	TGTGCCAGCAGCTTTGGACTTGGAAACACCATATATTTT	CASSFGLGNTIYF
TRBV7-8	NA	16	few	TRBJ1-4	TGTGCCAGCAGCTTAGAAGTGAGGCAAAGGGGTGAAAAACTGTTTTTT	CASSLEVRQRGEKLFF
TRBV10-3	NA	15	NA	TRBJ2-5	TGTGCCATCAGACCCGGGACAACTACACAAGAGACCCAGTACTTC	CAIRPGTTTQETQYF
TRBV4-1	TRBD2	13	NA	TRBJ2-5	TGCGCCAGCAGGGCTAGCGGGCAAGAGACCCAGTACTTC	CASRASGQETQYF
TRBV18	NA	15	NA	TRBJ1-3	TGTGCCAGCTCACCACCGGGACACTCTGGAAACACCATATATTTT	CASSPPGHSGNTIYF
TRBV4-2	NA	16	NA	TRBJ2-1	TGTGCCAGCAGCCAATGGGACACCCGTTCCTACAATGAGCAGTTCTTC	CASSQWDTRSYNEQFF
TRBV9	NA	14	once	TRBJ1-2	TGTGCCAGCAGCGTAGATCGGGTTGGATATGGCTACACCTTC	CASSVDRVGYGYTF
TRBV25-1	TRBD1	14	once	TRBJ1-2	TGTGCCAGCAGAAGGGACAGGGGCTCCTATGGCTACACCTTC	CASRRDRGSYGYTF
TRBV7-8	NA	18	NA	TRBJ1-2	TGTGCCAGCAGCTTATATACTGGGATGGGGGGATTGGCCTATGGCTACACCTTC	CASSLYTGMGGLAYGYTF
TRBV30	TRBD2	18	once	TRBJ2-6	TGTGCCTGGAGTGTATTAGCGGGCTATTACTCTGGGGCCAACGTCCTGACTTTC	CAWSVLAGYYSGANVLTF
TRBV6-4	NA	14	NA	TRBJ2-3	TGTGCCAGCAGTGAAACTAGTTTTGGAGATACGCAGTATTTT	CASSETSFGDTQYF
TRBV19	NA	13	NA	TRBJ1-2	TGTGCCAGTAGTCCCCAGGGCCAAAGTGGCTACACCTTC	CASSPQGQSGYTF
TRBV6-6	NA	16	NA	TRBJ2-3	TGTGCCAGCAGTTACGGGCGGGCTACTAGCACAGATACGCAGTATTTT	CASSYGRATSTDTQYF
TRBV5-1	TRBD2	17	NA	TRBJ2-5	TGCGCCAGCAGCCCGGGACTAGCGGGGGGGCCGTTGGAGACCCAGTACTTC	CASSPGLAGGPLETQYF
TRBV6-4	TRBD2	15	NA	TRBJ2-1	TGTGCCAGCAGTGTTAGCGGGAGGTTGTACAATGAGCAGTTCTTC	CASSVSGRLYNEQFF
TRBV29-1	TRBD1	13	NA	TRBJ1-3	TGCAGCGTTGATGACAGGGCTGGAAACACCATATATTTT	CSVDDRAGNTIYF
TRBV7-9	TRBD1	15	NA	TRBJ1-1	TGTGCCAGCAGCCTAGGAGGACAGGGAGGCACTGAAGCTTTCTTT	CASSLGGQGGTEAFF
TRBV7-2	NA	15	NA	TRBJ1-5	TGTGCCAGCAGCTTAGTTTCCGGGTATGATCAGCCCCAGCATTTT	CASSLVSGYDQPQHF
TRBV19	TRBD1	16	NA	TRBJ2-3	TGTGCCAGTAGCCGCAAGGGACAGGGTGGAACAGATACGCAGTATTTT	CASSRKGQGGTDTQYF
TRBV19	TRBD2	15	NA	TRBJ2-1	TGTGCCAGTAGTCCCCTAGCGGGCCTCTACAATGAGCAGTTCTTC	CASSPLAGLYNEQFF
TRBV30	TRBD1	15	NA	TRBJ2-5	TGTGCCTGGAGCCCGGACAGGGGGATAGGGGAGACCCAGTACTTC	CAWSPDRGIGETQYF
TRBV9	TRBD1	14	NA	TRBJ2-7	TGTGCCAGCAGCCCGAGGGACAGCTCCTACGAGCAGTACTTC	CASSPRDSSYEQYF
TRBV10-3	TRBD2	15	NA	TRBJ2-3	TGTGCCACTACACCGGGACTAGCGGCCCCGGATACGCAGTATTTT	CATTPGLAAPDTQYF
TRBV11-2	NA	14	NA	TRBJ1-5	TGTGCCAGCAGCTTAGTATCCGTTTATCAGCCCCAGCATTTT	CASSLVSVYQPQHF
TRBV2	NA	14	NA	TRBJ2-4	TGTGCCAGCGGTCAGGGCTATGACAAAAACATTCAGTACTTC	CASGQGYDKNIQYF
TRBV11-3	NA	14	NA	TRBJ1-1	TGTGCCAGCACCCAGACGGGAATTAACACTGAAGCTTTCTTT	CASTQTGINTEAFF
TRBV28	TRBD2	16	NA	TRBJ2-1	TGTGCCAGCAGTTCCAGGACTAGCGGGAGAGTCTATGAGCAGTTCTTC	CASSSRTSGRVYEQFF
TRBV5-1	TRBD2	17	NA	TRBJ2-5	TGCGCCAGCAGCCTGGGACTAGCGGGGGATCTCGAAGAGACCCAGTACTTC	CASSLGLAGDLEETQYF